This TCR beta chain was sequenced in a study of blood T cell repertoires in COVID-19. Study-level information: Acute and convalescent COVID-19 specimens originated in the United States, Italy and Spain.

Unmatched junction bases numbered 14, after V lost 4 bases and J lost 4 bases. The CDR3 sequence is 18 residues long. CDR1 and CDR2 (germline): SGHRS, YFSETQ. The assay was immunoSEQ multiplex PCR, and TCRdb's table has in-frame clones only and misses some. The table lists around 700,000 clones, around 89% of them singletons. The TCR comes from a woman aged 18-30 years with acute or convalescent COVID-19. The rearrangement joins TRBV5-1 to TRBJ1-1, with 12 bases identical to TRBD1. The sequenced sample consisted of peripheral blood. Here the CDR3 reads CASSPWDRGRGGTTEAFF. For the CDR3, the DNA is TGCGCCAGCAGCCCCTGGGACAGGGGGCGAGGGGGGACCACTGAAGCTTTCTTT. The full variable domain, with the rest looked up from reference TRBV5-1 and TRBJ1-1, is KAGVTQTPRYLIKTRGQQVTLSCSPISGHRSVSWYQQTPGQGLQFLFEYFSETQRNKGNFPGRFSGRQFSNSRSEMNVSTLELGDSALYLCASSPWDRGRGGTTEAFFGQGTRLTVV.